The 25 T cell receptor beta chains below were found in one sample sequenced in a study of blood T cells in healthy people across ages (dated by TCRdb to the mid-2010s). Library generation was performed with 5' RACE. The listed sequencing device is Illumina HiSeq 2500. The second PCR ran for about 6 to 11 cycles and used a J-beta primer mix along with a sample-barcoded 5' primer. Starting from the raw public reads, TCRdb applied fastp trimming at Q25, assembled clones with MiXCR and retained in-frame beta chains. Rows matching on CDR3 protein sequence are summarized as one entry with the most common DNA and genes. Counted in this sample were about 900,000 distinct CDR3 sequences; roughly 60% of them appeared once. 25% to 35% of the sample comes from the top ten. Sequencing was performed on blood. Every receptor here comes from a man between 25 and 39 years old in good health.

The gene calls are TRBV10-3 and TRBJ2-3, with 11 bases aligning to TRBD1. Germline CDR1 ENHRY, CDR2 SYGVKD. Unmatched junction bases numbered 10, after V lost 8 bases and J lost 0 bases. The CDR3 has 17 residues. The CDR3 DNA follows: TGTGCCATCGGGTCGGGACAGGGGGGTTTAAGCACAGATACGCAGTATTTT. It codes for CAIGSGQGGLSTDTQYF.

The chain employs TRBV7-9 and TRBJ1-5, with 11 bases lining up with TRBD1. The CDR3 totals 16 residues. V lost 5 bases and J lost 2; bases outside the gene matches: 5. Per germline, CDR1 SEHNR and CDR2 FQNEAQ (reference sequence). The CDR3 coding sequence is TGTGCCAGCAGCCTAGGACAGGGGGCTGGCAATCAGCCCCAGCATTTT. Protein product: CASSLGQGAGNQPQHF.

V usage is TRBV2 and J usage is TRBJ2-7, with 9 bases aligning to TRBD1. J lost 6 bases, V lost 5 bases, and 8 bases had no gene match. Germline-derived CDR1 and CDR2 are SNHLY and FYNNEI. This CDR3 comprises 14 residues. In nucleotides, the CDR3 is TGTGCCAGCAGTTTCCGGGACAGGGTAACCGAGCAGTACTTC. Protein sequence: CASSFRDRVTEQYF.

This clonotype was seen a handful of times. This sequence joins TRBV7-2 and TRBJ2-5, with a possible D match to TRBD2 (6 bases). The CDR3 is 16 residues long. The V end lost 3 bases, the J end lost 1 base, and 15 bases lay between the germline ends. The germline gives CDR1 SGHTA, CDR2 FQGNSA. The CDR3 DNA is TGTGCCAGCAGCTTCGGAGGGCACTCTTCCCAAGAGACCCAGTACTTC. Translated: CASSFGGHSSQETQYF.

The chain combines TRBV7-9 with TRBJ2-1; 7 nucleotides match TRBD1. From germline, CDR1 is SEHNR and CDR2 FQNEAQ (reference sequence). V gave up 5 bases and J gave up 4 bases; unmatched junction bases: 8. The CDR3 sequence is 15 residues long. The CDR3 loop reads CASSPTTGEYNEQFF. The CDR3 DNA sequence: TGTGCCAGCAGCCCAACTACAGGGGAATACAATGAGCAGTTCTTC.

This chain joins TRBV9 and TRBJ2-4, with D maybe TRBD2 (5 bases). The last part of the DNA fits TRBJ2-7 better; the J call may be wrong. Germline CDR1 is SGDLS and CDR2 is YYNGEE. The CDR3 length is 13 residues. The CDR3 DNA follows: TGTGCCAGCAGCGTAGTCGGGAACGGCGAGCAGTACTTC. Translation gives CASSVVGNGEQYF.

The chain links TRBV20-1 to TRBJ1-2; no firm D call. The CDR3 has 13 amino acids. V was pared by 5 bases and J by 0 bases, with 10 bases between. Germline assignment: CDR1 DFQATT and CDR2 SNEGSKA (reference sequence). This CDR3 is CSAGVDANYGYTF. In nucleotides, the CDR3 is TGCAGTGCTGGAGTAGACGCTAACTATGGCTACACCTTC.

This clonotype was found a few times. CDR3 protein: CASSFPATNYGYTF. Written as DNA, the CDR3 is TGTGCCAGCAGTTTTCCCGCGACTAACTATGGCTACACCTTC. The V call is TRBV28, the J call TRBJ1-2; D ambiguous. The ends were cut back, 3 bases at V and 0 bases at J, with 8 bases in the middle. The CDR3 contains 14 residues. CDR1 and CDR2 (germline): MDHEN, SYDVKM.

This clonotype showed up just a few times. This chain uses TRBV25-1 with TRBJ1-2, with D possibly being TRBD1 (5 bases). CDR1 and CDR2 (germline): MGHDK, SYGVNS. V was cut by 1 base and J by 8 bases, with 11 bases left in between. This CDR3 has 13 residues. CDR3 DNA sequence: TGTGCCAGCAGTGAATCGAGAGGGGACGGCTACACCTTC. It codes for CASSESRGDGYTF.

V and J are TRBV29-1 and TRBJ2-1; D uncertain. The CDR3 extends over 11 amino acids. Trimming shortened V by 4 bases and J by 8 bases, and 9 bases separated the two germline ends. Germline lookup yields CDR1 SQVTM and CDR2 ANQGSEA. CDR3 in DNA: TGCAGCGTTGGGTCTAAGCATGAGCAGTTCTTC. This translates into CSVGSKHEQFF.

This chain joins TRBV30 and TRBJ1-1; D gene ambiguous. CDR3 length equals 11 residues. Germline V gives CDR1 GTSNPN, CDR2 SVGIG (reference sequence). V was cut by 5 bases and J by 1 base, with 5 bases left in between. CDR3 nucleotide sequence: TGTGCCTGGGGGCGGAACACTGAAGCTTTCTTT. Translating gives CAWGRNTEAFF. Combining the CDR3 with reference TRBV30 and TRBJ1-1 gives the whole variable domain SQTIHQWPATLVQPVGSPLSLECTVEGTSNPNLYWYRQAAGRGLQLLFYSVGIGQISSEVPQNLSASRPQDRQFILSSKKLLLSDSGFYLCAWGRNTEAFFGQGTRLTVV.

The genes are TRBV24-1 and TRBJ2-1; 8 nucleotides align to TRBD1. With V trimmed by 3 bases and J by 3 bases, 0 bases remained unmatched. The CDR3 runs to 14 residues. Germline CDR1 is KGHDR and CDR2 is SFDVKD. The CDR3 coding sequence is TGTGCCACCAGTGATACAGGGGGCTACAATGAGCAGTTCTTC. It translates to CATSDTGGYNEQFF.

The DNA for the CDR3 is TGTGCCAGCAGTTCCCGGGGACAGGGCTACGAGCAGTACTTC. It is translated as CASSSRGQGYEQYF. The rearrangement joins TRBV28 to TRBJ2-4, with 9 bases aligning to TRBD1. The DNA end lines up better with TRBJ2-7; the J call may be wrong. The CDR3 runs 14 residues. Germline lookup yields CDR1 MDHEN and CDR2 SYDVKM.

V usage is TRBV4-3 and J usage is TRBJ1-1; 7 bases agree with TRBD1. In germline, CDR1 is LGHNA, CDR2 YSLEER. J lost 7 bases, V lost 8 bases, and 13 bases had no gene match. CDR3 length: 14 residues. In DNA, the CDR3 is TGCGCCAGCGGGAGAGGGGGCGTCGTTAGTGAAGCTTTCTTT. Translated, it gives CASGRGGVVSEAFF.

This rearrangement joins TRBV7-9 to TRBJ2-5; TRBD1 aligns across 11 bases. Germline CDR1 reads SEHNR; CDR2 reads FQNEAQ (reference sequence). This CDR3 contains 19 residues. V was clipped by 5 bases and J by 1 base; unmatched bases: 15. CDR3 sequence reads: CASSPPDRGRGLRQETQYF. CDR3 coding DNA: TGTGCCAGCAGCCCCCCGGACAGGGGGCGCGGGTTGCGCCAAGAGACCCAGTACTTC.

The rearrangement uses TRBV7-2 and TRBJ1-4; D is perhaps TRBD1 (5 bases). Germline V gives CDR1 SGHTA, CDR2 FQGNSA. The CDR3 has 13 amino acids. V was trimmed by 5 bases and J by 7 bases, leaving 11 bases between them. In DNA, the CDR3 is TGTGCCAGCAGCCCCCAGGGTTTTGAAAAACTGTTTTTT. This translates into CASSPQGFEKLFF.

J is TRBJ2-2 and V is TRBV12-3 or TRBV12-4; D is uncertain. The CDR3 runs 15 residues. Trimming stripped 1 base from V and 0 bases from J, with 6 bases between. CDR3 loop: CASSLGRPNTGELFF. CDR3 nucleotide sequence: TGTGCCAGCAGTTTAGGTCGTCCGAACACCGGGGAGCTGTTTTTT.

This clonotype was counted only a few times. This chain uses TRBV7-9 with TRBJ2-7, with D unclear. The CDR3 spans 13 residues. CDR1 SEHNR and CDR2 FQNEAQ come from the germline V gene (reference sequence). V was cut by 6 bases and J by 0 bases, with 9 bases left in between. The CDR3 sequence: CASSLNPSYEQYF. Written as DNA, the CDR3 is TGTGCCAGCAGTTTAAACCCCTCCTACGAGCAGTACTTC.

The chain is built from TRBV7-2 and TRBJ2-5; maybe TRBD2 (5 bases). CDR3 length: 17 residues. CDR1 is SGHTA, CDR2 FQGNSA, per germline. The V gene lost 5 bases and the J gene lost 5 bases, with 24 bases spanning the gap. The CDR3 region is CASSPYLLGRGSETQYF. The CDR3 bases are TGTGCCAGCAGCCCGTATTTATTGGGCCGCGGGTCTGAGACCCAGTACTTC.

This chain connects TRBV7-3 to TRBJ2-3; 7 bases map to TRBD1. The J segment lost 0 bases and the V segment lost 0 bases, leaving 6 bases of the junction unmatched. The CDR3 spans 17 residues. Germline lookup yields CDR1 SGHTA and CDR2 FQGTGA. The CDR3 nucleotides are TGTGCCAGCAGCTTAACGGGGCACAGGGGTAGCACAGATACGCAGTATTTT. Encoded protein: CASSLTGHRGSTDTQYF.

This chain joins TRBV12-3 or TRBV12-4 and TRBJ1-2; TRBD1 might be the D (6 bases). The ends were cut back, 2 bases at V and 6 bases at J, with 10 bases in the middle. CDR3 length equals 13 residues. The CDR3: CASSLRGVDGYTF. CDR3 DNA sequence: TGTGCCAGCAGTTTAAGGGGGGTCGATGGCTACACCTTC.

Turning to this clonotype: A much bigger clone sits one base away, suggesting this may be a read error. This sequence joins TRBV15 and TRBJ1-2; 8 bases are a match to TRBD1. CDR3 length: 19 amino acids. V dropped 3 bases and J dropped 5; count of bases not matched to a gene: 20. In germline, CDR1 is LNHNV, CDR2 YYDKDF (reference sequence). The CDR3 DNA is TGTGCCACCAGCAGCGAAGGCCCCGGACAGGGAGGACTTGCGTATGGCTACACCTTC. Translated: CATSSEGPGQGGLAYGYTF.

The chain employs TRBV7-7 and TRBJ2-5; TRBD2 matches 9 bases. This CDR3 is built from 16 residues. Germline CDR1 and CDR2: SSHAT and FNYEAQ (reference sequence). V was clipped by 5 bases and J by 1 base; unmatched bases: 8. The CDR3, as DNA: TGTGCCAGCAGCCCACGACTAGCGGAGATCCAAGAGACCCAGTACTTC. Translation: CASSPRLAEIQETQYF. The full variable domain, completed using reference TRBV7-7 and TRBJ2-5, is GAGVSQSPRYKVTKRGQDVTLRCDPISSHATLYWYQQALGQGPEFLTYFNYEAQPDKSGLPSDRFSAERPEGSISTLTIQRTEQRDSAMYRCASSPRLAEIQETQYFGPGTRLLVL.

This clonotype was seen a few times. This rearrangement joins TRBV25-1 to TRBJ2-5; TRBD1 might be the D (6 bases). This CDR3 has 13 amino acids. V lost 8 bases and J lost 4, with 14 bases in between. The V gene's germline CDR1 is MGHDK and CDR2 SYGVNS. Written as DNA, the CDR3 is TGTGCCAGCGGCCGGGACACCCGAGAGACCCAGTACTTC. Translating gives CASGRDTRETQYF.

The rearrangement links TRBV7-9 to TRBJ1-2; unclear D gene. V lost 5 bases, J lost 6 bases, and 13 bases lay in between. Germline loops: CDR1 SEHNR, CDR2 FQNEAQ (reference sequence). The CDR3 runs 13 residues. The CDR3 is CASSAYRYHGYTF. The CDR3 DNA is TGTGCCAGCAGCGCCTACCGGTATCATGGCTACACCTTC.